This passage covers 30 T cell receptor beta chains from one sample sequenced in a study of sequential checkpoint blockade in melanoma. Treatment indicated: randomized to nivolumab then ipilimumab (arm A) or the reverse (arm B). Profiling relied on immunoSEQ multiplex PCR, and the TCRdb table lists in-frame clones only, not all of them. Counted here are about 4,000 clones, less than 20% occurring once; the ten biggest clones make up over 25%. Specimen: tumor tissue (inferred from file names), collected from a patient given nivolumab and ipilimumab in sequence. These receptors were collected from a human donor with melanoma.

This clone was counted between two and nine times. The rearrangement links TRBV23-1 to TRBJ1-1, with a tentative D call TRBD1 (6 bases). TRBV23-1 counts as an open reading frame of uncertain function. This CDR3 comprises 13 residues. V shed 6 bases and J shed 4 bases, with 12 bases lying between them. This CDR3 is CASRLKGGTEAFF. Here the CDR3 DNA reads TGCGCCAGCAGGTTAAAGGGGGGCACTGAAGCTTTCTTT.

The chain links TRBV18 to TRBJ2-5; TRBD1 agrees at 8 bases. CDR1 and CDR2 from the germline V gene are KGHSH and LQKENI. The CDR3 extends over 14 amino acids. Trimming cost V 4 bases and J 3 bases; bases outside gene matches: 4. CDR3 nucleotide sequence: TGTGCCAGCTCACACTCACAGGGGGAAGAGACCCAGTACTTC. Its translation is CASSHSQGEETQYF.

This clone was seen a handful of times. The chain carries TRBV28 and TRBJ1-1; maybe TRBD1 (5 bases). This CDR3 is built from 12 residues. Trimming left V 3 bases short and J 11 bases short, with 13 bases between. CDR1 is MDHEN, CDR2 SYDVKM, per germline. The DNA for the CDR3 is TGTGCCAGCAGTTTGGGGGACCGAGGGGCTTTCTTT. It translates to CASSLGDRGAFF.

This sequence joins TRBV11-3 and TRBJ2-7, with no clear D. Germline V gene data show CDR1 as SGHNT and CDR2 as YENEEA. V dropped 5 bases and J dropped 1 base, with 12 bases sitting between them. This CDR3 region has 14 residues. The CDR3 is CASSPRVESYEQYF. For the CDR3, the DNA is TGTGCCAGCAGCCCCAGAGTAGAATCCTACGAGCAGTACTTC.

At least ten counts were recorded for this clone. The rearrangement uses TRBV11-3 and TRBJ1-1; 9 bases map to TRBD1. The V gene's germline CDR1 is SGHNT and CDR2 YENEEA. V shed 3 bases and J 6 bases; nucleotides not matched to a gene: 11. CDR3 length equals 16 residues. The CDR3 loop is CASSLGTGQRIAEAFF. CDR3 sequence (DNA): TGTGCCAGCAGCTTGGGGACAGGGCAAAGAATCGCTGAAGCTTTCTTT.

This clone has more than one count but fewer than ten. In nucleotides, the CDR3 is TGTGCCAGCTCTATGTTGCTCAAACAAAGTCGGGCCAACGTCCTGACTTTC. Translating gives CASSMLLKQSRANVLTF. This sequence joins TRBV9 and TRBJ2-6, with D unclear. The CDR3 spans 17 residues. The V end lost 7 bases, the J end lost 5 bases, and 22 bases lay between the germline ends. Germline loops: CDR1 SGDLS, CDR2 YYNGEE.

V usage is TRBV28 and J usage is TRBJ1-2; D is unresolved. The CDR3 loop spans 12 amino acids. Germline CDR1 MDHEN, CDR2 SYDVKM. Trimming pared 3 bases from V and 7 bases from J, leaving 9 bases between. CDR3 sequence reads: CASSLVGSGYTF. The CDR3 nucleotides read TGTGCCAGCAGTTTGGTCGGGTCTGGCTACACCTTC.

The table lists this clone with a few counts. The chain employs TRBV11-3 and TRBJ2-2; D remains ambiguous. This CDR3 region has 14 residues. The V gene's germline CDR1 is SGHNT and CDR2 YENEEA. Trimming pared 2 bases from V and 4 bases from J, leaving 8 bases between. The CDR3 here is CASSLSFFTGELFF. CDR3 sequence (DNA): TGTGCCAGCAGCTTATCATTTTTCACCGGGGAGCTGTTTTTT.

A few counts support this clone. The chain uses TRBV6-8 and TRBJ1-2; 8 positions match TRBD1. The CDR3 sequence is 14 residues long. The trim removed 5 bases at V and 6 bases at J, leaving 8 bases unmatched. Germline V gene data show CDR1 as MNHGY and CDR2 as SAAAGT. Here the CDR3 reads CASSQGAHSNGYTF. The DNA of the CDR3 is TGTGCCAGCAGTCAGGGGGCGCATTCTAATGGCTACACCTTC.

This clone was observed at least ten times. This chain uses TRBV11-3 with TRBJ2-1, with a tentative D call TRBD2 (6 bases). The CDR3 is made up of 15 amino acids. The V gene lost 5 bases and the J gene lost 5 bases, with 16 bases spanning the gap. CDR1 and CDR2 (germline): SGHNT, YENEEA. In nucleotides, the CDR3 is TGTGCCAGCAGCCTAGGAGGGACTGTAGACAATGAGCAGTTCTTC. It translates to CASSLGGTVDNEQFF.

This clone was counted between two and nine times. The chain combines TRBV18 with TRBJ1-1; 9 bases line up with TRBD1. The CDR3 covers 16 residues. V lost 1 base, J lost 4 bases, and 7 bases stayed unmatched. The germline gives CDR1 KGHSH, CDR2 LQKENI. CDR3 DNA sequence: TGTGCCAGCTCACCACTCCGACAGGGGGAAAGCACTGAAGCTTTCTTT. Protein sequence: CASSPLRQGESTEAFF.

The table lists this clone with a few counts. This chain links TRBV19 with TRBJ2-7, with D possibly being TRBD2 (6 bases). This CDR3 is built from 12 residues. Trimming left V 11 bases short and J 0 bases short, with 11 bases between. The germline gives CDR1 LNHDA, CDR2 SQIVND (reference sequence). The CDR3, as DNA: TGTGCCGTGGCGGGGCACTCCTACGAGCAGTACTTC. Its translation: CAVAGHSYEQYF.

In its sample, this clone ranks as medium-sized. The chain recombines TRBV11-3 with TRBJ1-4; D unclear. V was pared by 2 bases and J by 8 bases, with 12 bases between. This CDR3 has 14 amino acids. Germline V CDR1 and CDR2: SGHNT, YENEEA. CDR3 protein: CASSLLRIGEKLFF. CDR3 in DNA: TGTGCCAGCAGCTTATTACGGATCGGCGAAAAACTGTTTTTT.

V gene TRBV9 combines with J gene TRBJ1-2; no firm D call. The length of the CDR3 is 13 residues. The germline V and J ends were trimmed by 0 bases and 5 bases, with 8 bases remaining between them. Per germline, CDR1 SGDLS and CDR2 YYNGEE. The CDR3 sequence is CASSVVGWYGYTF. CDR3 DNA sequence: TGTGCCAGCAGCGTAGTAGGGTGGTATGGCTACACCTTC.

The chain links TRBV28 to TRBJ2-7, with D unresolved. Per germline, CDR1 MDHEN and CDR2 SYDVKM. V was trimmed by 5 bases and J by 2 bases, leaving 7 bases between them. This CDR3 is 12 amino acids long. The chain's CDR3 is CASSPGPYEQYV. For the CDR3, the DNA is TGTGCCAGCAGTCCCGGGCCCTACGAGCAGTACGTC.

Sample share makes this clone medium-sized. The rearrangement links TRBV6-8 to TRBJ2-7, with 8 bases identical to TRBD1. V lost 6 bases to trimming and J lost 3 bases; unmatched junction nucleotides: 7. Germline V gives CDR1 MNHGY, CDR2 SAAAGT. CDR3 length: 14 amino acids. The CDR3 is CASRRDRSIYEQYF. The DNA for the CDR3 is TGTGCCAGCAGACGGGACAGGTCAATCTACGAGCAGTACTTC.

This clone has just a few counts. The J gene is TRBJ2-3, the V gene TRBV23-1, with a possible D match to TRBD1 (6 bases). TRBV23-1 is treated as an ORF (open reading frame) with a function not yet certain. This CDR3 is built from 13 residues. V was pared by 6 bases and J by 4 bases, with 11 bases between. The CDR3 DNA reads as TGCGCCAGCAGCTTAACAGGGCCAGATACGCAGTATTTT. Its protein is CASSLTGPDTQYF.

The chain joins TRBV10-1 to TRBJ1-5; D unresolved. The CDR3 is 11 residues long. Germline V CDR1 and CDR2: WNHNN, SYGVQD (reference sequence). V lost 8 bases and J 9 bases, leaving 11 bases between the germline ends. The CDR3 region is CASPLARPQHF. For the CDR3, the DNA is TGCGCCAGCCCACTCGCGAGGCCCCAGCATTTT.

The rearrangement joins TRBV25-1 to TRBJ2-2; 7 bases fit TRBD2. Germline V lookup: CDR1 MGHDK, CDR2 SYGVNS. Trimming took 8 bases from V and 0 from J; bases not matched to a gene: 3. The CDR3 contains 14 residues. The CDR3 spells CASGGVANTGELFF. The DNA of the CDR3 is TGTGCCAGCGGGGGGGTCGCGAACACCGGGGAGCTGTTTTTT.

Within the sample, this clone is medium-sized. The J gene is TRBJ1-1, the V gene TRBV6-8, with D perhaps TRBD1 (6 bases). The length of the CDR3 is 13 residues. V was pared by 11 bases and J by 1 base, with 14 bases between. Per germline, CDR1 MNHGY and CDR2 SAAAGT. The CDR3 is CASGVGQNTEAFF. The CDR3 DNA reads as TGTGCCTCAGGGGTGGGACAGAACACTGAAGCTTTCTTT.

The genes are TRBV19 and TRBJ1-2; the D gene is possibly TRBD1 (6 bases). CDR1 is LNHDA, CDR2 SQIVND, per germline (reference sequence). With 3 bases removed from V and 8 bases from J, the gap between germline ends came to 19 bases. This CDR3 spans 15 amino acids. Here the CDR3 reads CASSIPDSSLWGYTF. CDR3 DNA: TGTGCCAGTAGTATCCCGGACAGCTCCTTGTGGGGCTACACCTTC.

By its share, this clone is medium-sized. The J gene is TRBJ1-1, the V gene TRBV28; D uncertain. The CDR3 extends over 13 amino acids. V shed 5 bases and J shed 1 base, with 8 bases lying between them. CDR1 MDHEN and CDR2 SYDVKM come from the germline V gene. For the CDR3, the DNA is TGTGCCAGCAGTCCACCGTGGAACACTGAAGCTTTCTTT. As protein: CASSPPWNTEAFF.

This clone has a count of ten or more. J is TRBJ2-3 and V is TRBV11-3, with 7 bases aligning to TRBD1. The CDR3 is 14 amino acids. CDR1 is SGHNT, CDR2 YENEEA, per germline. V trimming: 7 bases; J trimming: 3 bases; junction bases outside the gene matches: 7. DNA for the CDR3: TGTGCCAGCAACCCGACAGGGTCAACAGATACGCAGTATTTT. Its protein is CASNPTGSTDTQYF.

This clone is judged medium-sized. This chain joins TRBV6-8 and TRBJ2-1, with D perhaps matching TRBD1 or TRBD2 (5 bases each). CDR1 and CDR2 from the germline V gene are MNHGY and SAAAGT. Trimming left V 4 bases short and J 5 bases short, with 15 bases between. This CDR3 spans 15 amino acids. The CDR3 sequence: CASSFGRGGHNEQFF. The DNA for the CDR3 is TGTGCCAGCAGTTTTGGCCGGGGCGGTCACAATGAGCAGTTCTTC.

Ten or more counts support this clone. The chain has TRBV11-3 and TRBJ1-2; 11 nucleotides line up with TRBD1. From germline, CDR1 is SGHNT and CDR2 YENEEA. The trim removed 6 bases at V and 10 bases at J, leaving 28 bases unmatched. The CDR3 loop spans 20 amino acids. CDR3 sequence reads: CASRASPSLRDRGYLGDYTF. The CDR3 DNA sequence: TGTGCCAGCAGGGCAAGTCCAAGTCTTCGGGACAGGGGGTACCTGGGAGACTACACCTTC.

The chain joins TRBV19 to TRBJ2-6; D unclear. In germline, CDR1 is LNHDA, CDR2 SQIVND (reference sequence). This CDR3 has 15 residues. Between the trimmed V and J ends, which lost 4 bases and 1 base, there was a span of 8 bases. CDR3 amino acids: CASSTTLSGANVLTF. The CDR3 DNA is TGTGCCAGTAGTACGACACTATCTGGGGCCAACGTCCTGACTTTC.

The sample holds many counts of this clone. The CDR3 sequence: CASSSSGGNQPQHF. The CDR3 nucleotides are TGTGCCAGCAGCTCCAGCGGGGGCAATCAGCCCCAGCATTTT. The rearrangement links TRBV11-3 to TRBJ1-5; D gene unclear. This CDR3 contains 14 residues. Germline values: CDR1 SGHNT, CDR2 YENEEA. Trimming stripped 4 bases from V and 2 bases from J, with 9 bases between. The whole variable domain, remainder taken from reference TRBV11-3 and TRBJ1-5, is EAGVVQSPRYKIIEKKQPVAFWCNPISGHNTLYWYLQNLGQGPELLIRYENEEAVDDSQLPKDRFSAERLKGVDSTLKIQPAELGDSAVYLCASSSSGGNQPQHFGDGTRLSIL.

In this sample, this clone is large (0.1 to 1%). The V call is TRBV11-3, the J call TRBJ1-1; D unclear. CDR1 and CDR2 (germline): SGHNT, YENEEA. This CDR3 is 16 amino acids long. V dropped 5 bases and J dropped 1 base, with 17 bases sitting between them. The DNA of the CDR3 is TGTGCCAGCAGCCACCCAAGTCAAGGCGGGAACACTGAAGCTTTCTTT. As protein: CASSHPSQGGNTEAFF.

The chain links TRBV5-1 to TRBJ1-2, with 7 bases lining up with TRBD1. The CDR3 loop spans 14 amino acids. CDR1 is SGHRS and CDR2 is YFSETQ in the germline V gene. V lost 6 bases, J lost 4 bases, and 9 bases stayed unmatched. The CDR3 is CASNTGDKGYGYTF. The CDR3 DNA is TGCGCCAGCAACACAGGGGACAAAGGCTATGGCTACACCTTC.

The chain joins TRBV19 to TRBJ2-5; the D gene is possibly TRBD2 (6 bases). There are 13 residues in the CDR3. Germline lookup yields CDR1 LNHDA and CDR2 SQIVND (reference sequence). The ends were cut back, 10 bases at V and 5 bases at J, with 17 bases in the middle. The CDR3, as DNA: TGTGCCACCGGCGGGGTAAGGGCCGAGACCCAGTACTTC. It codes for CATGGVRAETQYF.